This T cell receptor beta chain stems from a study of T cell repertoires in cytomegalovirus infection (dated by TCRdb to between 2019 and 2020). General notes on the study: The HLA type of each donor mattered for the analysis, because public TCR beta signatures pointed to carriage of CMV infection along with the matching HLA type. Summary of the overall study and its limitations: Cumulative frequency of public TCR beta family members discriminated carriers of CMV infection plus the relevant HLA type in this cohort and an independent roughly 350-donor cohort. The ex vivo response was dominated by HLA-C-restricted CMV-specific TCR beta clonotypes, which also provided the single most frequent clonotype in two of eight donors.

Sequencing was performed on an Illumina HiSeq 1500. The public sequencing data were trimmed at Q25 with fastp and processed into clonotypes with MiXCR by TCRdb, which kept only in-frame beta chains. CDR3 protein duplicates are merged, each entry listing the most common genes and DNA. Within this sample are approximately 200,000 distinct CDR3 sequences, with about 30% of them counted one time only. Under 35% of the sample is held by the ten biggest clonotypes. Worth noting for this clonotype: No antigen is known for it. It has no much larger one-base neighbor in the sample; base qualities were not kept.

Including the terminal cysteine and phenylalanine, the CDR3 comprises 14 residues. The retained sequence is limited to the CDR3, 42 bases, with the frame set at the first base. The germline V gene encodes CDR1 SGDLS and CDR2 YYNGEE. The trim is 3 bases for V and 2 bases for J, with a gap of 12 bases between the germline ends. Sequencing was performed on PBMCs. This TCR came from a human donor in good health (CMV status not recorded). Some clones in this sample may be carry-over from other donors' samples. Rearrangement joined TRBV9 to TRBJ2-7; TRBD2 is perhaps the D gene, given 6 matching bases. The CDR3 has the sequence CASSGGTDPYEQYF. Here is the DNA: TGTGCCAGCAGCGGAGGGACTGACCCCTACGAGCAGTACTTC.